This TCR beta chain comes out of a study of blood T cell repertoires in COVID-19. Background on the study: Sites across the United States, Italy and Spain contributed samples from acute and convalescent COVID-19.

Trimming stripped 5 bases from V and 1 base from J, with 15 bases between. The CDR3 covers 16 residues. In germline, CDR1 is SGHTA, CDR2 FQGNSA. The table came from immunoSEQ multiplex PCR; TCRdb's copy has only in-frame clones and leaves some out. The data contain tens of thousands of clones, 82% of them seen just once; the ten biggest clones take up about 22%. This clone turned up a few times. The clonotype comes from a woman aged 55 to 70 with acute or convalescent COVID-19. Material: peripheral blood. The V call is TRBV7-2, the J call TRBJ1-5; unclear D gene. The CDR3 DNA is TGTGCCAGCAGCGCCGAGGGATTTGGAAGCAATCAGCCCCAGCATTTT. It specifies CASSAEGFGSNQPQHF.